The 22 T cell receptor beta chains given below trace back to one sample, sequenced in a study of CD8+CD57+ T cells in acquired aplastic anemia. Flow cytometry had shown expanded CD8+CD57+ cells in the patients chosen for sequencing. For CDR3 and TCR beta VDJ profiling, genomic DNA was the template used. Via MiXCR, TCRdb re-called the reads, giving one row per CDR3 protein. The data hold approximately 220,000 distinct CDR3 sequences, with under 55% observed a single time. The specimen was sorted CD4+, CD8+, or CD8+CD57+ T cells (not recorded which) from PBMCs. The source of these receptors is a human donor with aplastic anemia.

At least ten counts were recorded for this clonotype. V is TRBV19 and J is TRBJ1-1, with D possibly TRBD1 on 5 matching bases. With 7 bases removed from V and 3 bases from J, the gap between germline ends came to 12 bases. CDR3 length equals 13 residues. In germline, CDR1 is LNHDA, CDR2 SQIVND (reference sequence). CDR3 nucleotides: TGTGCCAGTAACCGGGGCCGCGACACTGAAGCTTTCTTT. As protein: CASNRGRDTEAFF.

This clonotype has at least ten counts. V and J are TRBV7-9 and TRBJ2-3; D gene unclear. The germline V and J ends were trimmed by 2 bases and 2 bases, with 14 bases remaining between them. Germline V gene lookup returns CDR1 SEHNR and CDR2 FQNEAQ (reference sequence). The CDR3 contains 16 residues. Here the CDR3 reads CASSLTLDRSTDTQYF. The CDR3 nucleotides read TGTGCCAGCAGCTTAACACTCGATAGATCCACAGATACGCAGTATTTT.

V usage is TRBV30 and J usage is TRBJ1-1, with D possibly matching TRBD1 (6 bases). Trimming removed 4 bases from V and 4 bases from J, with 13 bases in between. Germline CDR1 GTSNPN, CDR2 SVGIG (reference sequence). The CDR3 contains 13 residues. CDR3 sequence (DNA): TGTGCCTGGAATTGGGGAGGGGGCACTGAAGCTTTCTTT. As protein: CAWNWGGGTEAFF. The entire variable domain, with the rest obtained from reference TRBV30 and TRBJ1-1, is as follows: SQTIHQWPATLVQPVGSPLSLECTVEGTSNPNLYWYRQAAGRGLQLLFYSVGIGQISSEVPQNLSASRPQDRQFILSSKKLLLSDSGFYLCAWNWGGGTEAFFGQGTRLTVV.

This clonotype occurred a few times. The J gene is TRBJ2-5, the V gene TRBV19; 7 bases align to TRBD1. The CDR3 totals 13 residues. J was trimmed by 4 bases and V by 6 bases; bases with no gene match: 5. CDR1 is LNHDA and CDR2 is SQIVND in the germline V gene (reference sequence). The CDR3 DNA reads TGTGCCAGTAGAGACAGGGCCCGAGAGACCCAGTACTTC. It encodes CASRDRARETQYF.

This clonotype was observed at least ten times. The chain is built from TRBV7-2 and TRBJ2-1, with 10 positions matching TRBD2. Germline V gene data show CDR1 as SGHTA and CDR2 as FQGNSA. Trimming at V came to 5 bases and at J to 1 base, leaving 17 bases not matched to a gene. This CDR3 region has 20 residues. CDR3 DNA: TGTGCCAGCAGCCAACCCCGCGGGACTAGCGCCGGCGGATCCTACAATGAGCAGTTCTTC. Translated: CASSQPRGTSAGGSYNEQFF.

This chain links TRBV9 with TRBJ1-1; D call uncertain. The CDR3 consists of 15 residues. V was shortened by 1 base and J by 1 base, with 11 bases between the two germline ends. Looked up from germline, CDR1 is SGDLS and CDR2 is YYNGEE. CDR3 bases: TGTGCCAGCAGCGTACTCGTTGGTACGAACACTGAAGCTTTCTTT. As protein: CASSVLVGTNTEAFF.

This clonotype was seen many times. The chain combines TRBV6-5 with TRBJ2-5; the match to TRBD1 covers 8 bases. V lost 6 bases to trimming and J lost 6 bases; unmatched junction nucleotides: 12. Per germline, CDR1 MNHEY and CDR2 SVGAGI. The CDR3 runs to 15 residues. The CDR3 protein is CASRPPRTGRQTQYF. The CDR3 DNA reads TGTGCCAGCAGACCCCCGCGGACAGGGAGGCAGACCCAGTACTTC.

This clonotype appeared a single time. This chain connects TRBV2 to TRBJ1-1; 7 nucleotides match TRBD1. The germline gives CDR1 SNHLY, CDR2 FYNNEI. This CDR3 has 13 amino acids. V trimming: 7 bases; J trimming: 1 base; junction bases outside the gene matches: 3. In nucleotides, the CDR3 is TGTGCCAGCATGACAGGGCGGAACACTGAAGCTTTCTTT. It specifies CASMTGRNTEAFF.

V gene TRBV10-3 combines with J gene TRBJ1-6, with D unresolved. Germline V lookup: CDR1 ENHRY, CDR2 SYGVKD. The CDR3 length is 12 residues. V lost 5 bases to trimming and J lost 8 bases, with 7 bases between them. The CDR3 spells CAISPPDSPLHF. The CDR3 DNA reads as TGTGCCATCAGTCCCCCAGATTCACCCCTCCACTTT.

DNA of the CDR3: TGTGCCAGCAGCTTAGCCCCCTTGGCGGGGGGGCAGAATGAGCAGTTCTTC. This translates into CASSLAPLAGGQNEQFF. J is TRBJ2-1 and V is TRBV7-2; TRBD2 matches 9 bases. J was trimmed by 7 bases and V by 0 bases; bases with no gene match: 10. The germline CDR1 and CDR2 sequences are SGHTA and FQGNSA. This CDR3 region has 17 residues.

The rearrangement joins TRBV2 to TRBJ1-2; D is unclear. The CDR3 covers 9 residues. V gave up 9 bases and J gave up 8 bases, with 7 bases separating them. In germline, CDR1 is SNHLY, CDR2 FYNNEI. The CDR3 spells CASGPGYTF. CDR3 in DNA: TGTGCCAGTGGGCCCGGCTACACCTTC.

The gene calls are TRBV7-8 and TRBJ1-1; D is perhaps TRBD1 (6 bases). The CDR3 loop spans 15 amino acids. The germline gives CDR1 SGHVS, CDR2 FQNEAQ. V lost 6 bases, J lost 2 bases, and 16 bases lay in between. The CDR3 reads CASRSTGFPNTEAFF. Here the CDR3 DNA reads TGTGCCAGCAGATCTACAGGGTTTCCCAACACTGAAGCTTTCTTT.

This clonotype was seen many times. This rearrangement joins TRBV20-1 to TRBJ2-7; possibly TRBD1 for D (6 bases). Germline CDR1 DFQATT, CDR2 SNEGSKA (reference sequence). The V and J ends lost 8 bases and 1 base respectively, with 15 bases between them. This CDR3 has 13 amino acids. In DNA, the CDR3 is TGCAGTTTCGCCGCGGACAGATCCTACGAGCAGTACTTC. Translated: CSFAADRSYEQYF.

This clonotype has ten or more counts. The chain couples TRBV6-5 to TRBJ1-1; no definite D call. This CDR3 region has 11 residues. Trimming pared 7 bases from V and 4 bases from J, leaving 7 bases between. The germline gives CDR1 MNHEY, CDR2 SVGAGI. In nucleotides, the CDR3 is TGTGCCAGCAAGAGGACCACTGAAGCTTTCTTT. Its protein product is CASKRTTEAFF.

The chain carries TRBV24-1 and TRBJ2-2; tentatively, D is TRBD1 or TRBD2 (6 bases each). Trimming shortened V by 9 bases and J by 4 bases, and 17 bases separated the two germline ends. Germline assignment: CDR1 KGHDR and CDR2 SFDVKD. CDR3 size: 15 residues. DNA of the CDR3: TGTGCCACCGATCGTTCGGGGGCGGGCACCGGGGAGCTGTTTTTT. It encodes CATDRSGAGTGELFF.

This chain links TRBV7-2 with TRBJ1-2; no firm D call. V was trimmed by 8 bases and J by 7 bases, leaving 17 bases between them. This CDR3 contains 13 residues. Germline CDR1 is SGHTA and CDR2 is FQGNSA. The chain's CDR3 is CASGPKSEVGYTF. DNA for the CDR3: TGTGCCAGCGGCCCCAAGAGTGAGGTTGGCTACACCTTC.

This clonotype came up a few times. The chain is built from TRBV6-1 and TRBJ1-3, with a weak D call TRBD1 (5 bases). CDR3 length: 16 residues. Trimming removed 6 bases from V and 3 bases from J, with 18 bases in between. Germline loops: CDR1 MNHNS, CDR2 SASEGT. CDR3 bases: TGTGCCAGCAGGGGGGGACTCGGGGTACTTGGAAACACCATATATTTT. Its protein product is CASRGGLGVLGNTIYF.

This chain links TRBV5-1 with TRBJ2-5, with 8 bases lining up with TRBD1. The CDR3 is made up of 13 amino acids. Germline V gene lookup returns CDR1 SGHRS and CDR2 YFSETQ. With 4 bases clipped from V and 4 bases from J, the junction kept 3 bases outside the gene matches. The CDR3 loop reads CASSGQGRETQYF. Written as DNA, the CDR3 is TGCGCCAGCAGCGGACAGGGTAGAGAGACCCAGTACTTC.

V and J are TRBV2 and TRBJ2-7; 12 bases agree with TRBD1. The CDR3 runs 14 residues. Looked up from germline, CDR1 is SNHLY and CDR2 is FYNNEI. After removal of 9 bases from V and 6 bases from J, the junction contained 9 bases not matched to a gene. CDR3 region: CASKAGQGALEQYF. The CDR3 nucleotides read TGTGCCAGTAAAGCGGGACAGGGGGCACTCGAGCAGTACTTC.

The genes are TRBV25-1 and TRBJ1-1, with a tentative D call TRBD1 (6 bases). The CDR3 length is 13 residues. The V and J ends lost 6 bases and 4 bases respectively, with 12 bases between them. From germline, CDR1 is MGHDK and CDR2 SYGVNS. CDR3 bases: TGTGCCAGCAGCCCCGGGGGCAGCACTGAAGCTTTCTTT. Translation: CASSPGGSTEAFF.

Only a few counts were recorded for this clonotype. The J gene is TRBJ1-1, the V gene TRBV27; D is unclear. V was clipped by 2 bases and J by 4 bases, with 11 bases between them. This CDR3 region has 14 residues. Per the germline V gene, CDR1 is MNHEY and CDR2 is SMNVEV (reference sequence). CDR3 protein: CASSLRLRSTEAFF. Written as DNA, the CDR3 is TGTGCCAGCAGTTTACGTTTGCGGAGCACTGAAGCTTTCTTT.

This clonotype was seen only once. A read error is possible here, since a much larger clone lies one base away. The chain couples TRBV5-8 to TRBJ1-1, with D possibly TRBD1 on 5 matching bases. Germline lookup yields CDR1 SGHTS and CDR2 YDEGEE. The CDR3 extends over 17 amino acids. V shed 1 base and J shed 0 bases, with 16 bases lying between them. The CDR3 loop reads CASSLRAGRPLNTEAFF. In DNA, the CDR3 is TGTGCCAGCAGCTTGAGAGCGGGACGACCTTTGAACACTGAAGCTTTCTTT. Complete variable domain (other parts from reference TRBV5-8 and TRBJ1-1): EAGVTQSPTHLIKTRGQQATLRCSPISGHTSVYWYQQALGLGLQFLLWYDEGEERNRGNFPPRFSGRQFPNYSSELNVNALELEDSALYLCASSLRAGRPLNTEAFFGQGTRLTVV.